The clone carrying this T cell receptor beta chain was seen repeatedly, ten times or more. This specimen comes from a study of T cell repertoires in cytomegalovirus infection. MiXCR was run by TCRdb on the reads, yielding one entry per CDR3 protein. The repertoire has around 530,000 distinct CDR3 sequences, about 30% of them found once; the top ten carry less than 15%. The CDR3 runs to 15 residues. V was clipped by 4 bases and J by 0 bases, with 10 bases between them. Germline lookup yields CDR1 SGHTA and CDR2 FQGNSA. The sequenced sample consisted of PBMCs. The sequence was obtained from a human donor in good health (CMV status not recorded). Some clones in this sample may be carry-over from other donors' samples. This chain uses TRBV7-2 with TRBJ1-3; perhaps TRBD1 as D (6 bases). CDR3 sequence reads: CASSSRGDSGNTIYF. CDR3 bases: TGTGCCAGCAGCTCCAGGGGCGACTCTGGAAACACCATATATTTT.